The subject of this entry is one T cell receptor beta chain. This may come from a read error, since a much larger clone is one base off. The time point: persistent/refractory GD, antithyroid drugs over 5 years with positive TRAb. Construction of the TCR library relied on RNA isolated from PBMCs. Each patient gave roughly 10 milliliters of EDTA-anticoagulated peripheral blood. This sample was taken from a study of regulatory T cells in long-lasting Graves disease. Study details: By definition, persistent Graves' disease involved antithyroid drugs for over 5 years alongside positive TSH receptor antibodies.

Arm-PCR of CDR3 regions and iRepertoire HTBI primers were used to build TCR beta libraries. MiXCR, run by TCRdb on the multiplex PCR reads, gives a single entry per CDR3 protein. The data hold roughly 400,000 distinct CDR3 sequences, with roughly 20% observed a single time. Germline values: CDR1 DFQATT, CDR2 SNEGSKA (reference sequence). The CDR3 totals 13 residues. This clonotype was sampled from a female donor with Graves disease. V usage is TRBV20-1 and J usage is TRBJ1-5; no firm D call. This specimen consisted of peripheral blood mononuclear cells (PBMCs), obtained when the disease was refractory, from a patient treated with antithyroid drugs. CDR3 DNA: TGCAGTGCTACCGGGTTTAGCAATCAGCTCCAGCATTTT. Translated, it gives CSATGFSNQLQHF.